This T cell receptor beta chain derives from a study of blood T cells in healthy people across ages. This clonotype was seen repeatedly, ten times or more. Its antigen is not identified. Next came a second PCR, run for about 7 to 12 cycles, which used a sample-barcoded 5' primer along with a J-beta primer mix. Every molecule of cDNA carried a tag from a template-switch adaptor with 12 random nucleotides. TCRdb redid the calling of the 5' RACE reads with MiXCR, one entry per CDR3 protein. The data hold approximately 1.5 million distinct CDR3 sequences, with roughly 30% observed a single time. The CDR3 is 14 residues long. The germline CDR1 and CDR2 sequences are SEHNR and FQNEAQ (reference sequence). V was trimmed by 5 bases and J by 0 bases, leaving 11 bases between them. Overall study results and limits: A strong correlation between TCR beta diversity and naive T cell percentage was seen. Compared with aged donors, long-lived donors showed fewer expanded clones, suggesting selection.

This sequence was found in a woman in her 30s in good health. Sequenced input: blood. The chain has TRBV7-9 and TRBJ2-7, with a weak D call TRBD2 (6 bases). CDR3 nucleotide sequence: TGTGCCAGCAGCCCAGGAGGGAACTCCTACGAGCAGTACTTC. The encoded protein is CASSPGGNSYEQYF.